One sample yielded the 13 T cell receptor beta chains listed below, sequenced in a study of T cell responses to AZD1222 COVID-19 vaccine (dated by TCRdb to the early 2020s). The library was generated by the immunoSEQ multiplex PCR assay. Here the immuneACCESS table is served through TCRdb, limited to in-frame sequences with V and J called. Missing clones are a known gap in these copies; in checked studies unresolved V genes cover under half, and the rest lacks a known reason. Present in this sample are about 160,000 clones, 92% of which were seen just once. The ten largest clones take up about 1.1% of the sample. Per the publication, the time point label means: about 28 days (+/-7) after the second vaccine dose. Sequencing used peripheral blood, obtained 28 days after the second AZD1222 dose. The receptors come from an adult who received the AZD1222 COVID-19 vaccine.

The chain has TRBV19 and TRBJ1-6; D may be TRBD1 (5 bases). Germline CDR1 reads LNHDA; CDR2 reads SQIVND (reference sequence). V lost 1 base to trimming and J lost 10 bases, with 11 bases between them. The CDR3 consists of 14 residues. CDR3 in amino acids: CASSIGRVESPLHF. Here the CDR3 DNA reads TGTGCCAGTAGTATAGGCAGGGTCGAATCACCCCTCCACTTT.

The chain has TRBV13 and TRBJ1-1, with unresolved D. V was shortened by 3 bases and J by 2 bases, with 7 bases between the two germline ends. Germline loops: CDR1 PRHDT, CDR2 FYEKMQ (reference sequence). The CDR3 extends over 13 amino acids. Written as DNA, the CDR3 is TGTGCCAGCAGCTTTGCAGGAAACACTGAAGCTTTCTTT. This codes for CASSFAGNTEAFF.

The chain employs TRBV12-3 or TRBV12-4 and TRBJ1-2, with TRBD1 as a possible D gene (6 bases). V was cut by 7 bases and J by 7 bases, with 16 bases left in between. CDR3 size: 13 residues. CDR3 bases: TGTGCCAGCACCGAGGGGGGATTTCTTGGCTACACCTTC. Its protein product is CASTEGGFLGYTF.

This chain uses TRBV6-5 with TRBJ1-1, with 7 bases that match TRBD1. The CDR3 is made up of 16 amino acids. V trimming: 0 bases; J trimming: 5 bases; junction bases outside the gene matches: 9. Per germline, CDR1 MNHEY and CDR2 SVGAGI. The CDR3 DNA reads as TGTGCCAGCAGTTACTCAGGGGGCTCGGTCTGGACTGAAGCTTTCTTT. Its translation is CASSYSGGSVWTEAFF.

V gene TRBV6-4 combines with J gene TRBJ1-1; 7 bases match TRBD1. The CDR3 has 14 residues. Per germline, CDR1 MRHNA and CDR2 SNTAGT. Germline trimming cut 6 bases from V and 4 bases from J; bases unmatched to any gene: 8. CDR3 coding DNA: TGTGCCAGCAGCCCAACAGGGGTGGGCACTGAAGCTTTCTTT. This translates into CASSPTGVGTEAFF.

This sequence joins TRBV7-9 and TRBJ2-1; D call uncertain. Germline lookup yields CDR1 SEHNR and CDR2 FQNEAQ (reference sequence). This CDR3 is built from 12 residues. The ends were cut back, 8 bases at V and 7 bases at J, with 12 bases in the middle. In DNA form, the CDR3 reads TGTGCCAGCGGCGGCCTCCTTAATGAGCAGTTCTTC. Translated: CASGGLLNEQFF.

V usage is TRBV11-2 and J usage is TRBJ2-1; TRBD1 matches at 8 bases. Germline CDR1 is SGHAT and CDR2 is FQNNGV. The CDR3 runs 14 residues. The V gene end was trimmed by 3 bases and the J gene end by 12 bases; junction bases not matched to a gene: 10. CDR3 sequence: CASSFAGTGGWQFF. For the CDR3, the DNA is TGTGCCAGCAGCTTCGCCGGGACAGGAGGTTGGCAGTTCTTC.

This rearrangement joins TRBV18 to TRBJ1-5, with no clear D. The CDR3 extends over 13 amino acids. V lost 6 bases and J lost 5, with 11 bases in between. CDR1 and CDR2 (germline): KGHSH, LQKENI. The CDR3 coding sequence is TGTGCCAGCTCCCCAAACAGAGATCAGCCCCAGCATTTT. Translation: CASSPNRDQPQHF.

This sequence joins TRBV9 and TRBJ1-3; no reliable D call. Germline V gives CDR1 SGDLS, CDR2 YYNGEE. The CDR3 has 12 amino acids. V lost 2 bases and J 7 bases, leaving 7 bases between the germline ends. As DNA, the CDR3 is TGTGCCAGCAGCGTCTCCGGGAACACCATATATTTT. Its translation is CASSVSGNTIYF.

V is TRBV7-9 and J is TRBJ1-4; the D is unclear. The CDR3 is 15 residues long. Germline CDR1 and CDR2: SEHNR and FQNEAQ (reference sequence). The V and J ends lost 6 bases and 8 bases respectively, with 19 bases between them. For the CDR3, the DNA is TGTGCCAGCAGACAATCACCGGGCCCGGGAGAAAAACTGTTTTTT. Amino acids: CASRQSPGPGEKLFF.

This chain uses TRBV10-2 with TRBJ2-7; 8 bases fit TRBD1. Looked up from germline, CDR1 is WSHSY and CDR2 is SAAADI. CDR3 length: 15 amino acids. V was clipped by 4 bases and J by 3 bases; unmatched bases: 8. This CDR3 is CASSGTGWVRYEQYF. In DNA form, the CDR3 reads TGCGCCAGCAGTGGGACAGGGTGGGTTCGCTACGAGCAGTACTTC.

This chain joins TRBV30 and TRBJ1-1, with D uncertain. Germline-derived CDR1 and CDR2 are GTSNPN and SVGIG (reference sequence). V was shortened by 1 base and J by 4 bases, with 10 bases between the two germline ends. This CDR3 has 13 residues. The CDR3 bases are TGTGCCTGGAGTGCAACATCGGCCACTGAAGCTTTCTTT. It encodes CAWSATSATEAFF.

CDR3 loop: CSVERVEATEAFF. In DNA form, the CDR3 reads TGCAGCGTTGAGCGGGTAGAGGCCACTGAAGCTTTCTTT. The chain uses TRBV29-1 and TRBJ1-1; D call uncertain. Germline-derived CDR1 and CDR2 are SQVTM and ANQGSEA. This CDR3 comprises 13 residues. V lost 3 bases, J lost 4 bases, and 12 bases lay in between. Together with reference TRBV29-1 and TRBJ1-1, the CDR3 gives the full variable domain: SAVISQKPSRDICQRGTSLTIQCQVDSQVTMMFWYRQQPGQSLTLIATANQGSEATYESGFVIDKFPISRPNLTFSTLTVSNMSPEDSSIYLCSVERVEATEAFFGQGTRLTVV.